These T cell receptor beta chains were read from a single sample in a study of cytomegalovirus exposure and HLA in healthy donors. Some clones are missing from TCRdb's copy, which holds only in-frame ones; the method was immunoSEQ multiplex PCR. Seen here are 200,000 to 250,000 clones, around 80% observed once, and the top ten hold over 0.5%. Sequenced input: PBMCs. These TCRs come from a woman between 40 and 50 years old in good health and CMV-seronegative. The CDR3 runs from the conserved cysteine through the conserved F or W. A D gene is named only where the DNA matches it firmly. A clone size is listed for some rows: how often the clone was seen (once, few, many), or a class if it is expanded.

D: TRBD1
V: TRBV29-1
size: .
J: TRBJ2-7
DNA: TGCAGCGTTGAAGATCTGAGAGGGACAGGGCGGGTCGAGCAGTACTTC
CDR3: CSVEDLRGTGRVEQYF

D: TRBD1
V: TRBV11-2
size: .
J: TRBJ2-7
DNA: TGTGCCAGCAGCAAGACAGGGACGACCTACGAGCAGTACTTC
CDR3: CASSKTGTTYEQYF

D: .
V: TRBV28
size: .
J: TRBJ1-2
DNA: TGTGCCAGCAGTTTCTTAGATGGCTACACCTTC
CDR3: CASSFLDGYTF

D: TRBD1
V: TRBV5-1
size: .
J: TRBJ1-2
DNA: TGCGCCAGCAGCGCCAGGACAGGGGGCGCGGATGGCTACACCTTC
CDR3: CASSARTGGADGYTF

D: .
V: TRBV10-2
size: .
J: TRBJ2-2
DNA: TGCGCCAGCACCCCAGGGCCCGGGGAGCTGTTTTTT
CDR3: CASTPGPGELFF

D: .
V: TRBV28
size: .
J: TRBJ1-5
DNA: TGTGCCAGCAGTTTGGTCAGGGGCGGCAATCAGCCCCAGCATTTT
CDR3: CASSLVRGGNQPQHF

D: .
V: TRBV29-1
size: .
J: TRBJ1-3
DNA: TGCAGCGTTGCCTTCTCCGCAGTCTCTGGAAACACCATATATTTT
CDR3: CSVAFSAVSGNTIYF

D: .
V: TRBV28
size: .
J: TRBJ1-4
DNA: TGTGCCAGCAGTTTAGTATCACAGGCAGGAAAACTGTTTTTT
CDR3: CASSLVSQAGKLFF

D: TRBD2
V: TRBV4-1
size: once
J: TRBJ2-3
DNA: TGCGCCAGCAGCCAAGATCCGGGGCTAGCGGGGGCCTCTAGCACAGATACGCAGTATTTT
CDR3: CASSQDPGLAGASSTDTQYF

D: TRBD2
V: TRBV2
size: once
J: TRBJ2-5
DNA: TGTGCCAGCAGACCGGGACTAGCGGATCAAGAGACCCAGTACTTC
CDR3: CASRPGLADQETQYF

D: TRBD1
V: TRBV6-5
size: .
J: TRBJ1-6
DNA: TGTGCCAGCAGTTACTGGACAGGAAATTCACCCCTCCACTTT
CDR3: CASSYWTGNSPLHF

D: .
V: TRBV15
size: once
J: TRBJ2-1
DNA: TGTGCCACCAGCAGACGGACAAACGGGGGCAATGAGCAGTTCTTC
CDR3: CATSRRTNGGNEQFF

D: TRBD2
V: TRBV7-3
size: .
J: TRBJ2-1
DNA: TGTGCCAGCAGCCTCAGCGGGGGGGCCGCAGATGAGCAGTTCTTC
CDR3: CASSLSGGAADEQFF

D: .
V: TRBV7-3
size: .
J: TRBJ1-2
DNA: TGTGCCAGCAGCCCCCCCCGGGTACCCTCAGCCCACTATGGCTACACCTTC
CDR3: CASSPPRVPSAHYGYTF

D: TRBD2
V: TRBV4-3
size: .
J: TRBJ2-3
DNA: TGCGCCAGCAGCCAAGATGAATCTCTAGCGGGGAACACAGATACGCAGTATTTT
CDR3: CASSQDESLAGNTDTQYF

D: TRBD2
V: TRBV9
size: .
J: TRBJ2-2
DNA: TGTGCCAGCAGCCAGGGACTAGCGGGGGTGCTGGGAGGCACCGGGGAGCTGTTTTTT
CDR3: CASSQGLAGVLGGTGELFF

D: .
V: TRBV21-1
size: .
J: TRBJ1-2
DNA: TGTGCCAGCAGCAAGGGACATGCGAAGCTCGGTGGGTATTCTGGCTACACCTTC
CDR3: CASSKGHAKLGGYSGYTF

D: TRBD1
V: TRBV29-1
size: .
J: TRBJ1-2
DNA: TGCAGCGTTGAAGGCCTCGGGACAGGGTTAGGGCAGGGCTACACCTTC
CDR3: CSVEGLGTGLGQGYTF

D: .
V: TRBV20-1
size: .
J: TRBJ2-5
DNA: TGCAGTGCCGAGCAAGAGACCCAGTACTTC
CDR3: CSAEQETQYF

D: .
V: TRBV28
size: .
J: TRBJ1-2
DNA: TGTGCCAGCAGATCCGTCTCCTATGGCTACACCTTC
CDR3: CASRSVSYGYTF

D: TRBD1
V: TRBV5-5
size: .
J: TRBJ1-1
DNA: TGTGCCAGCAGCGACCGGGACAGCGGGTCGAACACTGAAGCTTTCTTT
CDR3: CASSDRDSGSNTEAFF

D: .
V: TRBV12-5
size: .
J: TRBJ2-1
DNA: TGTGCTAGTGGTTTGGTACGGGGCCGGAGGGGCAATGAGCAGTTCTTC
CDR3: CASGLVRGRRGNEQFF

D: TRBD1
V: TRBV15
size: .
J: TRBJ2-2
DNA: TGTGCCACCAGCAGCGGGGACAGGGCCACCGGGGAGCTGTTTTTT
CDR3: CATSSGDRATGELFF

D: .
V: TRBV2
size: .
J: TRBJ1-6
DNA: TGTGCCAGCAGTGCAGAGAGGAATTCACCCCTCCACTTT
CDR3: CASSAERNSPLHF

D: .
V: TRBV30
size: .
J: TRBJ1-4
DNA: TGTGCCTGGGCCGGGGAGGGGCAGGAAAAACTGTTTTTT
CDR3: CAWAGEGQEKLFF

D: .
V: TRBV28
size: .
J: TRBJ1-5
DNA: TGTGCCAGCAGTCATCGACAGTCTAGCAATCAGCCCCAGCATTTT
CDR3: CASSHRQSSNQPQHF

D: TRBD1
V: TRBV14
size: .
J: TRBJ1-2
DNA: TGTGCCAGCAGCTCTACAGGGGGCCCTAATGGCTACACCTTC
CDR3: CASSSTGGPNGYTF

D: TRBD2
V: TRBV6-1
size: .
J: TRBJ2-5
DNA: TGTGCCAGCAGGCTATCGGGGGGTAGTCAAGAGACCCAGTACTTC
CDR3: CASRLSGGSQETQYF

D: .
V: TRBV28
size: .
J: TRBJ2-4
DNA: TGTGCCGCCGTGGGTGGGGGCGAAGCCAAAAACATTCAGTACTTC
CDR3: CAAVGGGEAKNIQYF

D: TRBD1
V: TRBV6-5
size: once
J: TRBJ1-1
DNA: TGTGCCAGTCGGGGCTACGGACAGGGGGGGACTGAAGCTTTCTTT
CDR3: CASRGYGQGGTEAFF

D: .
V: TRBV6-5
size: .
J: TRBJ1-1
DNA: TGTGCCAGCAGTGAAATTCCGAGGACTGAAGCTTTCTTT
CDR3: CASSEIPRTEAFF

D: .
V: TRBV6-1
size: .
J: TRBJ2-3
DNA: TGTGCCAGCAGTGAATCCGCCGCAGGCCGCCCGAATTTT
CDR3: CASSESAAGRPNF

D: TRBD1
V: TRBV6-5
size: .
J: TRBJ1-6
DNA: TGTGCCAGCAGTATAACAGGGGAATCACCCCTCCACTTT
CDR3: CASSITGESPLHF

D: .
V: TRBV11-3
size: .
J: TRBJ1-3
DNA: TGTGCCAGCAGCTTACCGGGTAACACCATATATTTT
CDR3: CASSLPGNTIYF

D: .
V: TRBV7-8
size: .
J: TRBJ1-4
DNA: TGTGCCAGCAGCTTAGGGACACCCCTGGGGACAAATGAAAAACTGTTTTTT
CDR3: CASSLGTPLGTNEKLFF

D: .
V: TRBV7-2
size: once
J: TRBJ2-5
DNA: TGTGCCAGCAGCCCACGGGACTCCCAAGAGACCCAGTACTTC
CDR3: CASSPRDSQETQYF

D: .
V: TRBV28
size: .
J: TRBJ1-2
DNA: TGTGCCAGCAGTCCAGGGAATGGCTACACCTTC
CDR3: CASSPGNGYTF

D: TRBD1
V: TRBV27
size: .
J: TRBJ1-1
DNA: TGTGCCAGCAGCCCCCGGGGACAGGGGGCATGGAACACTGAAGCTTTCTTT
CDR3: CASSPRGQGAWNTEAFF

D: TRBD1
V: TRBV6-1
size: .
J: TRBJ2-5
DNA: TGTGCCAGCAGTGCCACAGGGGGTGGGGAGACCCAGTACTTC
CDR3: CASSATGGGETQYF

D: TRBD2
V: TRBV5-1
size: once
J: TRBJ2-3
DNA: TGCGCCAGCAGCTTGAGTCTAGCGGGGACGCCTAGCACAGATACGCAGTATTTT
CDR3: CASSLSLAGTPSTDTQYF

D: TRBD1
V: TRBV28
size: few
J: TRBJ2-6
DNA: TGTGCCAGCAGTTTCGATACCGGGACAGGGGGGTCTGGGGCCAACGTCCTGACTTTC
CDR3: CASSFDTGTGGSGANVLTF

D: .
V: TRBV19
size: .
J: TRBJ1-6
DNA: TGTGCCAGTAGTCACCTCTTGGCAGGGGAAGGAAATTCACCCCTCCACTTT
CDR3: CASSHLLAGEGNSPLHF

D: .
V: TRBV19
size: .
J: TRBJ1-5
DNA: TGTGCCAGTAGTATAGTCGGGGTCGGCAATCAGCCCCAGCATTTT
CDR3: CASSIVGVGNQPQHF

D: .
V: TRBV19
size: .
J: TRBJ2-1
DNA: TGTGCCAGTAGTATAGTTAGGACAACCACCCATGAGCAGTTCTTC
CDR3: CASSIVRTTTHEQFF

D: .
V: TRBV2
size: .
J: TRBJ1-3
DNA: TGTGCCAGCAGTGACCGGGCGGGCGGAAACACCATATATTTT
CDR3: CASSDRAGGNTIYF

D: TRBD1
V: TRBV5-1
size: .
J: TRBJ1-5
DNA: TGCGCCAGCAGCAGAATGACAGGGAGCGATCAGCCCCAGCATTTT
CDR3: CASSRMTGSDQPQHF

D: .
V: TRBV5-1
size: few
J: TRBJ2-2
DNA: TGCGCCAGCAGATACATTGGGAACACCGGGGAGCTGTTTTTT
CDR3: CASRYIGNTGELFF

D: TRBD2
V: TRBV7-8
size: once
J: TRBJ2-1
DNA: TGTGCCAGCAGCTGGGGACTAGCGGTTGAGCAGTTCTTC
CDR3: CASSWGLAVEQFF

D: TRBD1
V: TRBV6-1
size: few
J: TRBJ1-6
DNA: TGTGCCAGCAGTGCGCCCGGGACAGGGCCACCCCTCCACTTT
CDR3: CASSAPGTGPPLHF

D: .
V: TRBV19
size: .
J: TRBJ1-4
DNA: TGTGCCAGTTCGTCTCTTTATAATGAAAAACTGTTTTTT
CDR3: CASSSLYNEKLFF

D: TRBD2
V: TRBV19
size: .
J: TRBJ2-5
DNA: TGTGCCAGTAGAGGGGAGGGAGAGACCCAGTACTTC
CDR3: CASRGEGETQYF

D: TRBD1
V: TRBV2
size: .
J: TRBJ2-7
DNA: TGTGCCAGCCGGTTCGGGATTGGACAGGGCGCCTACGAGCAGTACTTC
CDR3: CASRFGIGQGAYEQYF

D: TRBD2
V: TRBV27
size: .
J: TRBJ2-1
DNA: TGTGCCAGTGGACTAGCGGGAGACAATGAGCAGTTCTTC
CDR3: CASGLAGDNEQFF